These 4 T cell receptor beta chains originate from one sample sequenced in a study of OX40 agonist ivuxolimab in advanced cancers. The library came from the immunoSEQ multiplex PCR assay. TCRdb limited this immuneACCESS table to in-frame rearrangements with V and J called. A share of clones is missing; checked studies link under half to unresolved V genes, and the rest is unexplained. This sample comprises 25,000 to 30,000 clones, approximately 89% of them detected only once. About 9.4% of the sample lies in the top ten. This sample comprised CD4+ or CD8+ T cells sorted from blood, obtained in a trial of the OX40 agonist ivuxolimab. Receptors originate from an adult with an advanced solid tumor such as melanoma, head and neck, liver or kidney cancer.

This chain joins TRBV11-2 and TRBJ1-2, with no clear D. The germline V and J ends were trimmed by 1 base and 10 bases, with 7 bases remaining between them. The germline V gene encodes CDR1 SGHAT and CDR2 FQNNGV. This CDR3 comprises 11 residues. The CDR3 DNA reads TGTGCCAGCAGCTTAGGGGCTGACTACACCTTC. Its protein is CASSLGADYTF. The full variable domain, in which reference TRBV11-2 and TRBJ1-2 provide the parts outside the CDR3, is EAGVAQSPRYKIIEKRQSVAFWCNPISGHATLYWYQQILGQGPKLLIQFQNNGVVDDSQLPKDRFSAERLKGVDSTLKIQPAKLEDSAVYLCASSLGADYTFGSGTRLTVV.

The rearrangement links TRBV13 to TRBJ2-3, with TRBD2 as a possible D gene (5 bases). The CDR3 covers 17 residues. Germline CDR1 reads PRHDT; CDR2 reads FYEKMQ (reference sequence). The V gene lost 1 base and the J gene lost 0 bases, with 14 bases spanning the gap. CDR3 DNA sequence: TGTGCCAGCAGCTTAGATCCACCTAGCACAAGCACAGATACGCAGTATTTT. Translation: CASSLDPPSTSTDTQYF.

CDR3 bases: TGTGCCAGCTCACCTGGGACAGGGGGTGAAACTGAAGCTTTCTTT. This sequence encodes CASSPGTGGETEAFF. The V call is TRBV18, the J call TRBJ1-1; 11 bases align to TRBD1. Germline values: CDR1 KGHSH, CDR2 LQKENI. This CDR3 has 15 residues. V was clipped by 3 bases and J by 5 bases; unmatched bases: 5.

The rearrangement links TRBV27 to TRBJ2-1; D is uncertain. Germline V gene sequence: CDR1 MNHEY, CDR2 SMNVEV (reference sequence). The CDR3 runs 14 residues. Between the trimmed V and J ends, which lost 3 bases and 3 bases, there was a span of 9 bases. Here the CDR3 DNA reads TGTGCCAGCAGTTTCTCGGTCTTCTACAATGAGCAGTTCTTC. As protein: CASSFSVFYNEQFF.